Described below is a single T cell receptor (beta chain) sequence and its context. This record comes from a study of cytomegalovirus exposure and HLA in healthy donors. The CDR3 totals 14 residues. Germline V gene lookup returns CDR1 MNHEY and CDR2 SMNVEV (reference sequence). Trimming took off 5 bases at V and 4 bases at J, with 14 bases between the two ends. This table comes from immunoSEQ multiplex PCR, and its TCRdb copy is limited to in-frame clones, with some not included. This table has about 130,000 clones, roughly 89% appearing once. The sample consisted of PBMCs. The sequence was collected from a woman younger than 35 in good health and CMV-seronegative. The chain couples TRBV27 to TRBJ2-5; tentatively, D is TRBD1 (6 bases). CDR3 amino acids: CASSTTGRLETQYF. The CDR3 DNA follows: TGTGCCAGCAGTACGACAGGTAGACTAGAGACCCAGTACTTC.